The clone carrying this T cell receptor (beta chain) was counted at least ten times. The V and J ends lost 0 bases and 7 bases respectively, with 21 bases between them. Germline lookup yields CDR1 MNHEY and CDR2 SVGAGI. The CDR3 has 18 residues. These data are taken from a study of T-cell reconstitution after alpha-beta-depleted transplantation in children. Preparation of the TCRbeta library involved a method that used unique molecular identifiers. TCRdb passed the PCR reads through MiXCR, listing each CDR3 protein once. Of about 230,000 distinct CDR3 sequences in the sample, 9.7% were seen once. The V call is TRBV6-5, the J call TRBJ1-4; D gene ambiguous. This clonotype was sampled from a human donor who donated a stem cell graft to a child with SCID. Sequencing was performed on PBMCs from the stem cell graft donor, taken from the stem cell graft. CDR3 in amino acids: CASSYSGGRALAGEKLFF. The CDR3 nucleotides read TGTGCCAGCAGTTACTCGGGAGGTCGGGCGCTCGCCGGTGAAAAACTGTTTTTT.